These 12 T cell receptor beta chains share one sample of origin, sequenced in a study of T cells in Graves' hyperthyroidism and ophthalmopathy. Template material for amplifying TCR beta CDR3 regions consisted of RNA transcripts. An initial round of RT-PCR targeting the TCR CDR3 relied on the HTBI primer set. MiXCR was run by TCRdb on the multiplex PCR reads, yielding one entry per CDR3 protein. This sample has hundreds of thousands of distinct CDR3 sequences, with around 20% found just once. Sequenced: blood. The receptors were sampled from a woman in her forties or fifties with Graves' hyperthyroidism that later progressed to Graves' ophthalmopathy.

This clonotype was seen more than once but under ten times. V is TRBV15 and J is TRBJ2-7; 10 positions match TRBD1. After removal of 4 bases from V and 3 bases from J, the junction contained 6 bases not matched to a gene. The V gene's germline CDR1 is LNHNV and CDR2 YYDKDF (reference sequence). This CDR3 spans 15 amino acids. For the CDR3, the DNA is TGTGCCACCAGCATTAGGACAGGGGGAATCTACGAGCAGTACTTC. Translation: CATSIRTGGIYEQYF.

This clonotype was found a few times. V and J are TRBV7-2 and TRBJ2-1; D is possibly TRBD2 (6 bases). The CDR3 sequence is 15 residues long. With 1 base removed from V and 0 bases from J, the gap between germline ends came to 7 bases. The V gene's germline CDR1 is SGHTA and CDR2 FQGNSA. DNA of the CDR3: TGTGCCAGCAGCTTAGTAGCGGCCTCCTACAATGAGCAGTTCTTC. Translated, it gives CASSLVAASYNEQFF.

This clonotype was seen only a few times. The chain joins TRBV5-1 to TRBJ2-1; D possibly corresponds to TRBD2 (6 bases). The CDR3 sequence is 15 residues long. Trimming stripped 2 bases from V and 4 bases from J, with 13 bases between. CDR1 is SGHRS and CDR2 is YFSETQ in the germline V gene. This CDR3 is CASSLNGEEYNEQFF. The CDR3 bases are TGCGCCAGCAGCTTAAACGGGGAGGAATACAATGAGCAGTTCTTC. The full variable domain, rest sourced from reference TRBV5-1 and TRBJ2-1, is KAGVTQTPRYLIKTRGQQVTLSCSPISGHRSVSWYQQTPGQGLQFLFEYFSETQRNKGNFPGRFSGRQFSNSRSEMNVSTLELGDSALYLCASSLNGEEYNEQFFGPGTRLTVL.

V is TRBV7-9 and J is TRBJ2-4, with 8 bases that match TRBD1. The CDR3 runs 14 residues. Germline lookup yields CDR1 SEHNR and CDR2 FQNEAQ (reference sequence). Trimming at V came to 5 bases and at J to 8 bases, leaving 8 bases not matched to a gene. The DNA for the CDR3 is TGTGCCAGCAGCATAGGACAGGGTGTGGACATTCAGTACTTC. Protein: CASSIGQGVDIQYF.

Written as DNA, the CDR3 is TGTGCCACCAGCGTGAGGGGCGCGCAGGATGGCTACACCTTC. Its translation: CATSVRGAQDGYTF. V and J are TRBV24-1 and TRBJ1-2; D is perhaps TRBD1 (5 bases). The CDR3 contains 14 residues. Germline V gene data show CDR1 as KGHDR and CDR2 as SFDVKD. The V end was cut by 7 bases, the J end by 6 bases, with 17 bases between.

The CDR3 nucleotides are TGTGCCAGCAGCTTAGATCAGTTCCCGAACACTGAAGCTTTCTTT. Translated: CASSLDQFPNTEAFF. This chain connects TRBV7-9 to TRBJ1-1; D gene uncertain. The germline V and J ends were trimmed by 1 base and 1 base, with 10 bases remaining between them. This CDR3 is built from 15 residues. Per the germline V gene, CDR1 is SEHNR and CDR2 is FQNEAQ (reference sequence).

The V call is TRBV7-9, the J call TRBJ1-1; 8 nucleotides match TRBD1. The V gene's germline CDR1 is SEHNR and CDR2 FQNEAQ (reference sequence). With V trimmed by 5 bases and J by 1 base, 6 bases remained unmatched. The CDR3 has 15 residues. The CDR3 protein is CASSIQQGENTEAFF. The DNA for the CDR3 is TGTGCCAGCAGCATACAACAGGGGGAGAACACTGAAGCTTTCTTT.

This clonotype occurred many times. The rearrangement joins TRBV11-2 to TRBJ2-7, with D possibly being TRBD1 or TRBD2 (5 bases each). V lost 1 base, J lost 2 bases, and 12 bases lay in between. Germline-derived CDR1 and CDR2 are SGHAT and FQNNGV. The CDR3 is 15 amino acids. CDR3 DNA: TGTGCCAGCAGCTTAGCAGGGACGCCGACCTACGAGCAGTACTTC. Its translation is CASSLAGTPTYEQYF.

The sample holds a few counts of this clonotype. This rearrangement joins TRBV29-1 to TRBJ1-2, with a possible D match to TRBD1 (6 bases). Germline CDR1 and CDR2: SQVTM and ANQGSEA. The V and J ends lost 7 bases and 8 bases respectively, with 17 bases between them. This CDR3 has 12 residues. The CDR3 loop reads CSGGGTPQGYTF. The CDR3 nucleotides are TGCAGCGGCGGCGGGACACCCCAGGGCTACACCTTC.

There are many counts of this clonotype. The rearrangement uses TRBV3-1 and TRBJ1-1, with 9 bases fitting TRBD1. This CDR3 comprises 12 residues. CDR1 is LGHDT and CDR2 is YNNKEL in the germline V gene (reference sequence). After removal of 5 bases from V and 6 bases from J, the junction contained 1 base not matched to a gene. Here the CDR3 reads CASSWTGAEAFF. CDR3 sequence (DNA): TGTGCCAGCAGCTGGACAGGGGCTGAAGCTTTCTTT.

This clonotype has a handful of counts. V is TRBV5-1 and J is TRBJ1-1, with D hard to call. Trimming took 6 bases from V and 11 from J, leaving 14 bases between them. CDR1 and CDR2 from the germline V gene are SGHRS and YFSETQ. This CDR3 has 11 amino acids. For the CDR3, the DNA is TGCGCCAGCACGCTAGGCTTGGAGGCTTTCTTT. Its protein is CASTLGLEAFF.

This clonotype showed up many times. The CDR3 loop reads CASSLSAGLGAGGGETQYF. The DNA for the CDR3 is TGTGCCAGCAGCTTAAGCGCCGGCCTGGGGGCCGGAGGAGGAGAGACCCAGTACTTC. This chain joins TRBV7-8 and TRBJ2-5; TRBD1 might be the D (6 bases). Trimming left V 2 bases short and J 4 bases short, with 26 bases between. The CDR3 length is 19 residues. Looked up from germline, CDR1 is SGHVS and CDR2 is FQNEAQ.